The clone carrying this TCR beta chain was detected a few times. Antigen unknown. The data were taken from a study of STAT5B mutations in CD4+ large granular lymphocyte leukemia. Broader study findings: CD4-sorted patient repertoires seemed more clonal than healthy CD4+ repertoires.

This was a survey-level run. Profiled with immunoSEQ multiplex PCR; TCRdb holds only in-frame clones, not every one. Among 35,000 or so clones listed, around 88% were seen once. V lost 0 bases, J lost 4 bases, and 4 bases lay in between. Germline V gives CDR1 SGDLS, CDR2 YYNGEE. The CDR3 has 13 amino acids. This receptor was obtained from a human donor in good health. Sequencing was performed on CD4+ T cells from blood buffy coats. This chain connects TRBV9 to TRBJ2-2; D not resolved. CDR3 in DNA: TGTGCCAGCAGCGTAGCTACCACCGGGGAGCTGTTTTTT. This gives the protein CASSVATTGELFF.